Sequencing of this TCR beta chain was carried out in a study of early T cells in non-severe SARS-CoV-2 infection. About the study: RNA in bulk from unsorted whole blood was sequenced, and chains were unpaired. Regarding the study as a whole: VDJdb matching favored anti-spike CD8 responses, missing private and CD4 specificities.

Trimming took 6 bases from V and 6 from J, leaving 12 bases between them. This CDR3 region has 13 residues. The germline V gene has CDR1 SGHTA and CDR2 FQGNSA. Individual cDNA molecules were tagged with unique molecular identifiers. TCRdb analysed the 5' RACE reads with MiXCR anew, one entry per CDR3 protein. Among tens of thousands of distinct CDR3 sequences listed, about 9% were seen once. This clonotype occurred a few times. What it recognizes is unknown. J is TRBJ2-4 and V is TRBV7-2, with D possibly being TRBD1 (6 bases). The TCR comes from an adult who was a healthcare worker with PCR-confirmed SARS-CoV-2 infection or an uninfected control (not recorded which). The sequenced sample was whole blood, obtained at baseline. The CDR3 DNA reads TGTGCCAGCAGGAAACAGGGTCCAAACATTCAGTACTTC. Protein sequence: CASRKQGPNIQYF.